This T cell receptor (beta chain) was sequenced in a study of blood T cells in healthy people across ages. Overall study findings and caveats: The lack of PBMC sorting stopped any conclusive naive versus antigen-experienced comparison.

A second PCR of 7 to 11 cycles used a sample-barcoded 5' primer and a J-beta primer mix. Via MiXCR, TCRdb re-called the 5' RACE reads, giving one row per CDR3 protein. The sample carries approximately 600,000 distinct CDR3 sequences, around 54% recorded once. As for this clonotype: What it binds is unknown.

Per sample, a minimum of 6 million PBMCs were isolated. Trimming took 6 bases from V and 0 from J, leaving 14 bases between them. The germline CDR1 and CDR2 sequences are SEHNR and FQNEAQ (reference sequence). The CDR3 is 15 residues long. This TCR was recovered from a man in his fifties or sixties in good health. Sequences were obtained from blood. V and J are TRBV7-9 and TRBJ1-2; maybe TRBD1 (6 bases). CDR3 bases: TGTGCCAGCAGACAACAGGGAGGGGCTAACTATGGCTACACCTTC. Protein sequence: CASRQQGGANYGYTF.